Listed below are T cell receptor beta chains from one sample, sequenced in a study of blood T cell repertoires in COVID-19. Clones were sequenced by immunoSEQ multiplex PCR, and TCRdb holds only the in-frame ones, with some missing. Of about 420,000 clones in the sample, about 90% were seen once. Sequenced sample: peripheral blood. Every receptor here comes from a young man with COVID-19, enrolled during active disease. CDR3s include the opening cysteine and the closing phenylalanine or tryptophan. A D gene is named only where the DNA matches it firmly. Expanded clones get a size class; other rows say once, few or many, or leave the size out.

size: -; J: TRBJ1-1; D: -; V: TRBV19; CDR3: CASSAAGNTEAFF
size: -; J: TRBJ1-1; D: TRBD1; V: TRBV28; CDR3: CASRTGGINTEAFF
size: -; J: TRBJ2-1; D: TRBD2; V: TRBV10-1; CDR3: CASSGGLVGDEQFF
size: -; J: TRBJ2-1; D: TRBD2; V: TRBV29-1; CDR3: CSTLAYNEQFF
size: -; J: TRBJ2-1; D: TRBD2; V: TRBV10-2; CDR3: CASRELAISSYNEQFF
size: once; J: TRBJ2-3; D: -; V: TRBV20-1; CDR3: CSASVGPGTDTQYF
size: -; J: TRBJ2-3; D: TRBD2; V: TRBV9; CDR3: CASSPGQISGRAGTDTQYF
size: -; J: TRBJ1-2; D: -; V: TRBV7-8; CDR3: CASSPAWERRGYTF
size: -; J: TRBJ2-1; D: -; V: TRBV10-1; CDR3: CASSVTQGRNEQFF
size: -; J: TRBJ2-5; D: TRBD2; V: TRBV12-3/TRBV12-4; CDR3: CASTPTSRETQYF
size: -; J: TRBJ2-7; D: TRBD1; V: TRBV3-1/TRBV3-2; CDR3: CASSQDLGQAQYF
size: -; J: TRBJ2-7; D: -; V: TRBV27; CDR3: CASSLGSAGAWEQYF
size: -; J: TRBJ2-7; D: -; V: TRBV19; CDR3: CASSLQIATYEQYF
size: -; J: TRBJ2-3; D: -; V: TRBV2; CDR3: CASRLGESGTQYF
size: -; J: TRBJ2-7; D: -; V: TRBV4-1; CDR3: CASSPSPGSYEQYF
size: once; J: TRBJ2-2; D: -; V: TRBV5-1; CDR3: CASSSGEELFF
size: once; J: TRBJ2-7; D: TRBD1; V: TRBV6-5; CDR3: CASGSGQGFGYEQYF
size: -; J: TRBJ2-1; D: -; V: TRBV4-1; CDR3: CASSRDSDEQFF
size: -; J: TRBJ2-7; D: -; V: TRBV7-9; CDR3: CASSSIMIGASYEQYF
size: -; J: TRBJ2-3; D: TRBD2; V: TRBV7-2; CDR3: CASSFSGAGGGPVDTQYF
size: -; J: TRBJ2-3; D: TRBD2; V: TRBV6-5; CDR3: CASSRSGTSGDTQYF
size: -; J: TRBJ2-1; D: TRBD2; V: TRBV6-5; CDR3: CASSYNLAGPYNEQFF
size: -; J: TRBJ2-1; D: TRBD2; V: TRBV10-1; CDR3: CASSALANYNEQFF
size: -; J: TRBJ1-5; D: -; V: TRBV4-1; CDR3: CAGIGQPYSNQPQHF
size: -; J: TRBJ1-5; D: -; V: TRBV2; CDR3: CASSVTTASNQPQHF
size: -; J: TRBJ1-1; D: -; V: TRBV11-2; CDR3: CASSLSSGNTEAFF
size: -; J: TRBJ1-3; D: TRBD1; V: TRBV9; CDR3: CASSTTGGGGNTIYF
size: -; J: TRBJ1-2; D: TRBD1; V: TRBV12-3/TRBV12-4; CDR3: CASSLAGQYGYTF
size: -; J: TRBJ2-7; D: TRBD1; V: TRBV5-1; CDR3: CASSLLTGESYEQYF
size: -; J: TRBJ1-5; D: -; V: TRBV19; CDR3: CASRPDAGYSNQPQHF
size: -; J: TRBJ2-1; D: TRBD2; V: TRBV13; CDR3: CASSYELAGYNEQFF
size: -; J: TRBJ2-2; D: -; V: TRBV6-6; CDR3: CASSTSTGELFF
size: -; J: TRBJ1-5; D: TRBD1; V: TRBV5-1; CDR3: CASSPMDRNDQPQHF
size: -; J: TRBJ1-5; D: -; V: TRBV27; CDR3: CASSTGGGGQPQHF
size: -; J: TRBJ1-3; D: -; V: TRBV12-5; CDR3: CASGLSISGNTIYF
size: -; J: TRBJ2-1; D: -; V: TRBV24-1; CDR3: CATSVGGFSYNEQFF
size: once; J: TRBJ1-2; D: TRBD1; V: TRBV28; CDR3: CASSFGQGYGYTF
size: many; J: TRBJ2-1; D: -; V: TRBV5-1; CDR3: CASSLANEGVANEQFF
size: -; J: TRBJ2-5; D: TRBD2; V: TRBV18; CDR3: CASSPRSGANTQYF
size: -; J: TRBJ2-1; D: TRBD2; V: TRBV5-6; CDR3: CASSFASGRYNEQFF